The T cell receptor beta chain under discussion was sequenced for a study of cytomegalovirus exposure and HLA in healthy donors. Study-wide findings and caveats: A classifier reportedly called cytomegalovirus status with high sensitivity and specificity. Later analysis placed DRB1 highest and HLA-C lowest in TCR association rates, which differed by HLA locus. It was taken for granted in presence/absence analyses that sequencing depth across donors was roughly uniform.

As regards this clone: Its antigen is undetermined.

PCR used 60 Vbeta primers and 13 Jbeta primers. Using immunoSEQ multiplex PCR, the repertoire was profiled, and TCRdb retains in-frame clones only, with some absent. The table has fewer than 110,000 clones, about 77% seen once. The receptor was derived from a woman younger than 30 in good health and CMV-seropositive. Sequenced input: PBMCs.

CDR3 coding DNA: TGCGCCAGCAGCTTCACAGTTGGACTAGCGGCCTACGAGCAGTACTTC. Translated: CASSFTVGLAAYEQYF. The chain has TRBV5-1 and TRBJ2-7; 10 nucleotides agree with TRBD2. The CDR3 sequence is 16 residues long. With 2 bases clipped from V and 2 bases from J, the junction kept 7 bases outside the gene matches. The germline V gene encodes CDR1 SGHRS and CDR2 YFSETQ.